Below, 12 T cell receptor beta chains from the same sample are listed, as sequenced in a study of blood T cell repertoires in COVID-19. Measured with immunoSEQ multiplex PCR; TCRdb has only the in-frame clones, and not every one. Among roughly 340,000 clones listed, 80% to 90% were seen once. Sequenced input: PBMCs or T cells enriched from blood (not recorded which). The receptors were sampled from a man aged 18 to 30 who had recovered from COVID-19.

This clone was recorded only once. The chain is built from TRBV7-6 and TRBJ1-6; 9 nucleotides line up with TRBD1. Germline V gene sequence: CDR1 SGHVS, CDR2 FNYEAQ. CDR3 length equals 17 residues. The V gene end was trimmed by 5 bases and the J gene end by 9 bases; junction bases not matched to a gene: 14. DNA of the CDR3: TGTGCCAGCAGCGGGGGAACAGTACAGGGGGCTACTTCACCCCTCCACTTT. Protein product: CASSGGTVQGATSPLHF.

The chain combines TRBV5-1 with TRBJ1-2, with 8 nucleotides matching TRBD1. Germline lookup yields CDR1 SGHRS and CDR2 YFSETQ. The CDR3 runs to 18 residues. Losses at the gene ends were 0 bases for V and 0 bases for J; bases not matched to a gene: 10. This CDR3 reads CASSLERVRGRPNYGYTF. CDR3 bases: TGCGCCAGCAGCTTGGAGCGGGTCAGGGGGCGACCTAACTATGGCTACACCTTC.

V is TRBV28 and J is TRBJ1-5; D might be TRBD1 (6 bases). CDR1 and CDR2 (germline): MDHEN, SYDVKM. CDR3 length equals 16 residues. Trimming left V 7 bases short and J 4 bases short, with 20 bases between. In DNA form, the CDR3 reads TGTGCCAGCACCATTAGCAGAAGGGGGGGAAATCAGCCCCAGCATTTT. It translates to CASTISRRGGNQPQHF.

A remark on this clone: The identical CDR3 is also encoded by other nucleotide sequences in the sample. The DNA of the CDR3 is TGTGCCAGCAGCTTAGGTCTAGATTCCTACGAGCAGTACTTC. Protein: CASSLGLDSYEQYF. The J gene is TRBJ2-7, the V gene TRBV11-2; no reliable D call. In germline, CDR1 is SGHAT, CDR2 FQNNGV. V dropped 1 base and J dropped 1 base, with 8 bases sitting between them. This CDR3 comprises 14 residues.

This rearrangement joins TRBV3-1 (or the pseudogene TRBV3-2) to TRBJ1-1, with 8 bases fitting TRBD1. Germline V gene sequence: CDR1 LGHDT, CDR2 YNNKEL (reference sequence). The CDR3 consists of 14 residues. V shed 4 bases and J 8 bases; nucleotides not matched to a gene: 9. The CDR3, as DNA: TGTGCCAGCAGCCCAGGACAGGGTGTCTGGGAAGCTTTCTTT. This encodes CASSPGQGVWEAFF.

This clone was counted once. The rearrangement uses TRBV28 and TRBJ2-7, with D perhaps TRBD2 (5 bases). The CDR3 contains 11 residues. The V gene lost 6 bases and the J gene lost 4 bases, with 7 bases spanning the gap. Germline V gives CDR1 MDHEN, CDR2 SYDVKM. The CDR3 is CASRRVYEQYF. Written as DNA, the CDR3 is TGTGCCAGCAGGCGGGTATACGAGCAGTACTTC.

The rearrangement uses TRBV24-1 and TRBJ1-2; TRBD1 matches 8 bases. Germline CDR1 KGHDR, CDR2 SFDVKD. The CDR3 contains 14 residues. Trimming at V came to 4 bases and at J to 4 bases, leaving 4 bases not matched to a gene. This CDR3 reads CATSDSDRVYGYTF. CDR3 DNA sequence: TGTGCCACCAGTGACTCGGACAGGGTCTATGGCTACACCTTC.

This chain joins TRBV19 and TRBJ2-7; 9 positions agree with TRBD1. Germline CDR1 is LNHDA and CDR2 is SQIVND (reference sequence). The CDR3 spans 17 residues. With 5 bases clipped from V and 5 bases from J, the junction kept 16 bases outside the gene matches. The chain's CDR3 is CASSDASGTGFSNEQYF. In DNA, the CDR3 is TGTGCCAGTAGTGATGCTTCCGGGACAGGGTTCTCGAACGAGCAGTACTTC.

The V call is TRBV7-3, the J call TRBJ2-1, with D possibly matching TRBD1 (6 bases). The CDR3 covers 12 residues. The V gene's germline CDR1 is SGHTA and CDR2 FQGTGA. V shed 8 bases and J shed 9 bases, with 14 bases lying between them. The CDR3 loop is CASRDTDGEQFF. The DNA of the CDR3 is TGTGCCAGCCGGGACACCGACGGTGAGCAGTTCTTC. Drawing the rest from reference TRBV7-3 and TRBJ2-1, the complete variable domain is GAGVSQTPSNKVTEKGKYVELRCDPISGHTALYWYRQSLGQGPEFLIYFQGTGAADDSGLPNDRFFAVRPEGSVSTLKIQRTERGDSAVYLCASRDTDGEQFFGPGTRLTVL.

Only one count was recorded for this clone. This chain uses TRBV21-1 with TRBJ1-2; the DNA was not compared with TRBD1, the D call given in the table. TRBV21-1 is a pseudogene locus. This CDR3 has 14 residues. The CDR3 nucleotides read TGTGCCAGCAGCAAAGAGGGCAGGGACTATGGCTACACCTTC. Its protein is CASSKEGRDYGYTF.

V is TRBV4-3 and J is TRBJ2-3; 9 bases are shared with TRBD2. V shed 0 bases, J shed 4 bases, and the junction held 5 bases outside the gene matches. The germline V gene encodes CDR1 LGHNA and CDR2 YSLEER. The CDR3 consists of 16 residues. CDR3 sequence (DNA): TGCGCCAGCAGCCAAGATCCGGGGACTAGCCCAGATACGCAGTATTTT. Translation: CASSQDPGTSPDTQYF.

The chain links TRBV3-1 (or the pseudogene TRBV3-2) to TRBJ2-3, with 9 positions matching TRBD1. Germline V gives CDR1 LGHDT, CDR2 YNNKEL (reference sequence). With V trimmed by 1 base and J by 1 base, 3 bases remained unmatched. This CDR3 has 16 amino acids. The CDR3 region is CASSQGGQGGTDTQYF. CDR3 nucleotide sequence: TGTGCCAGCAGCCAAGGGGGACAGGGAGGCACAGATACGCAGTATTTT.